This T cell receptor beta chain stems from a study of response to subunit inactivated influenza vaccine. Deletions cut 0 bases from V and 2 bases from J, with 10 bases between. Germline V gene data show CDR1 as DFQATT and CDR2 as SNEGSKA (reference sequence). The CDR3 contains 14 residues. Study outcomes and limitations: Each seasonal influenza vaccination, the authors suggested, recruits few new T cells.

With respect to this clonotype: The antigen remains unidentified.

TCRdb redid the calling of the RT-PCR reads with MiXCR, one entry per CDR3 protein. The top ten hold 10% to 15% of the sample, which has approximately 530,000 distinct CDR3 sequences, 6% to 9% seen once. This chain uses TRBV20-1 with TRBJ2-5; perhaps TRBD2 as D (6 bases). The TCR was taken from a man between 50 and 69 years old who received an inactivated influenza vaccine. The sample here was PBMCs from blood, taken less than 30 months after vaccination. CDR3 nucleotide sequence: TGCAGTGCTAGAGATTACGGGAGTCAAGAGACCCAGTACTTC. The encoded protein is CSARDYGSQETQYF.